The T cell receptor beta chain under discussion was sequenced for a study of blood T cell repertoires in COVID-19 (dated by TCRdb to the early 2020s). Regarding the study in general: Samples covering the acute and convalescent phases of COVID-19 were provided by collaborators in the United States, Italy and Spain. The sample metadata nearly always contained a de-identified subject ID, COVID-19 status, age in years and sex. The repertoires were released in a freely available public database intended as a resource for research on the immune response to SARS-CoV-2. Where available, HLA class I and class II types were obtained from metadata supplied by the sample provider rather than from assay-based typing. The prospective study material was composed of cDNA or gDNA derived from T cells, B-cell-depleted T cells, or PBMCs. Subjects who had been exposed to COVID-19, were actively infected with it, or had recovered from it provided the deeply sampled blood TCRbeta repertoires that made up the dataset. Samples were obtained from the ongoing ImmuneRACE study (first 160 participants) and from 1,000 to 1,500 subjects provided by 6 global collaborators.

With regard to this clone: Its target antigen remains unknown. No much larger clonotype is one base removed from it; base qualities were not supplied.

Summary of the overall study and its limitations: How much clinical and demographic metadata was included differed by source and by participant, and the metadata was provided uncurated.

From the cysteine up to the phenylalanine, the CDR3 has a length of 15 residues. CDR3 DNA is the only sequence kept; it has 45 bases, read in frame from the first base. TCRbeta CDR3 regions were amplified from genomic DNA using the immunoSEQ Assay, a bias-controlled multiplex PCR. Per the source publication's procedure: The number of nucleated cells in each sample was estimated from the amplification of reference gene primers within the assay. To quantify the absolute abundance of each unique TCRbeta CDR3 rearrangement, sequence reads were collapsed and filtered. For each sample, productive Simpson clonality was calculated by taking the square root of Simpson's diversity index across productive rearrangements. Held by TCRdb, this immuneACCESS table contains in-frame sequences only and omits some clones. Under half of the omission traces to an unresolved V gene where checked; the cause of the rest is unknown. That table gives V, J and clone size, and the DNA gave D and trimming. The sample table records about 58,000 clones; about 80% of these occur just once. The ten largest clones add up to 9.6% of the sample.

One collaborating source in Seattle enrolled patients during active infection and followed them longitudinally through the course of disease. Collaborating institutions collected whole blood in K2EDTA tubes following their own protocols. For TCRbeta analysis, collaborators shipped samples in one of three forms: frozen whole blood, isolated PBMCs, or DNA extracted from either of those sample types. The origin of this receptor is an elderly man with COVID-19, enrolled during active disease. The sample comprised peripheral blood. Recombination linked TRBV21-1 to TRBJ1-1. TRBV21-1 is a pseudogene locus. The CDR3 protein is CASSTRGTGDTEAFF. The DNA sequence is TGTGCCAGCAGCACCCGGGGGACTGGGGACACTGAAGCTTTCTTT.